Many counts were recorded for the clone carrying this TCR beta chain. Antigen specificity is unknown. These data are taken from a study of spatial heterogeneity in lung cancer. Background on the study: Unique TCR and UMI combinations averaged more than ten appearances each in raw reads.

TCR cDNA molecules each carried a unique molecular identifier. In TCRdb, the 5' RACE reads were re-called with MiXCR into one record per CDR3 protein. Of 60,000 to 80,000 distinct CDR3 sequences in the sample, roughly 13% were seen once. Stated time point: sample taken at primary tumor resection. Whole RNA came from tumor, nontumor lung or frozen PBMC and was sequenced without being sorted. The donors, roughly 70 patients with untreated early-stage non-small cell lung cancer, provided the samples. CDR1 and CDR2 (germline): SGHAT, FQNNGV. With 3 bases clipped from V and 1 base from J, the junction kept 6 bases outside the gene matches. There are 17 residues in the CDR3. Study findings and constraints: Among blood samples, ubiquitous expanded tumor TCRs appeared more at resection than at follow-up.

This specimen consisted of PBMCs, obtained at surgery. This TCR was sampled from a male donor with early-stage non-small cell lung cancer. J is TRBJ2-2 and V is TRBV11-2; 9 bases map to TRBD1. The CDR3 nucleotides are TGTGCCAGCAGCTTCGCCCGGGGACAGGGGAACACCGGGGAGCTGTTTTTT. Translated: CASSFARGQGNTGELFF.